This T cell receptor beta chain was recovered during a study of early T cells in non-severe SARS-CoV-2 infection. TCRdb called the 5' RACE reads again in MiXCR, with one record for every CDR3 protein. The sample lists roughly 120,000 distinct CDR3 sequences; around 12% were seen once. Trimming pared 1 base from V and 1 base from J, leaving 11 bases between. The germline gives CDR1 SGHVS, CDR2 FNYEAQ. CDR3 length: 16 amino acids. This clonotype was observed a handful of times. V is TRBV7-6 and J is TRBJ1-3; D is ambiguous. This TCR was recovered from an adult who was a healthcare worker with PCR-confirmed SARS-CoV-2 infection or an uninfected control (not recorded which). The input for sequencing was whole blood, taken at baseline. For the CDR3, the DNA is TGTGCCAGCAGCTTAGTTCCCGCCGGTTCTGGAAACACCATATATTTT. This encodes CASSLVPAGSGNTIYF.